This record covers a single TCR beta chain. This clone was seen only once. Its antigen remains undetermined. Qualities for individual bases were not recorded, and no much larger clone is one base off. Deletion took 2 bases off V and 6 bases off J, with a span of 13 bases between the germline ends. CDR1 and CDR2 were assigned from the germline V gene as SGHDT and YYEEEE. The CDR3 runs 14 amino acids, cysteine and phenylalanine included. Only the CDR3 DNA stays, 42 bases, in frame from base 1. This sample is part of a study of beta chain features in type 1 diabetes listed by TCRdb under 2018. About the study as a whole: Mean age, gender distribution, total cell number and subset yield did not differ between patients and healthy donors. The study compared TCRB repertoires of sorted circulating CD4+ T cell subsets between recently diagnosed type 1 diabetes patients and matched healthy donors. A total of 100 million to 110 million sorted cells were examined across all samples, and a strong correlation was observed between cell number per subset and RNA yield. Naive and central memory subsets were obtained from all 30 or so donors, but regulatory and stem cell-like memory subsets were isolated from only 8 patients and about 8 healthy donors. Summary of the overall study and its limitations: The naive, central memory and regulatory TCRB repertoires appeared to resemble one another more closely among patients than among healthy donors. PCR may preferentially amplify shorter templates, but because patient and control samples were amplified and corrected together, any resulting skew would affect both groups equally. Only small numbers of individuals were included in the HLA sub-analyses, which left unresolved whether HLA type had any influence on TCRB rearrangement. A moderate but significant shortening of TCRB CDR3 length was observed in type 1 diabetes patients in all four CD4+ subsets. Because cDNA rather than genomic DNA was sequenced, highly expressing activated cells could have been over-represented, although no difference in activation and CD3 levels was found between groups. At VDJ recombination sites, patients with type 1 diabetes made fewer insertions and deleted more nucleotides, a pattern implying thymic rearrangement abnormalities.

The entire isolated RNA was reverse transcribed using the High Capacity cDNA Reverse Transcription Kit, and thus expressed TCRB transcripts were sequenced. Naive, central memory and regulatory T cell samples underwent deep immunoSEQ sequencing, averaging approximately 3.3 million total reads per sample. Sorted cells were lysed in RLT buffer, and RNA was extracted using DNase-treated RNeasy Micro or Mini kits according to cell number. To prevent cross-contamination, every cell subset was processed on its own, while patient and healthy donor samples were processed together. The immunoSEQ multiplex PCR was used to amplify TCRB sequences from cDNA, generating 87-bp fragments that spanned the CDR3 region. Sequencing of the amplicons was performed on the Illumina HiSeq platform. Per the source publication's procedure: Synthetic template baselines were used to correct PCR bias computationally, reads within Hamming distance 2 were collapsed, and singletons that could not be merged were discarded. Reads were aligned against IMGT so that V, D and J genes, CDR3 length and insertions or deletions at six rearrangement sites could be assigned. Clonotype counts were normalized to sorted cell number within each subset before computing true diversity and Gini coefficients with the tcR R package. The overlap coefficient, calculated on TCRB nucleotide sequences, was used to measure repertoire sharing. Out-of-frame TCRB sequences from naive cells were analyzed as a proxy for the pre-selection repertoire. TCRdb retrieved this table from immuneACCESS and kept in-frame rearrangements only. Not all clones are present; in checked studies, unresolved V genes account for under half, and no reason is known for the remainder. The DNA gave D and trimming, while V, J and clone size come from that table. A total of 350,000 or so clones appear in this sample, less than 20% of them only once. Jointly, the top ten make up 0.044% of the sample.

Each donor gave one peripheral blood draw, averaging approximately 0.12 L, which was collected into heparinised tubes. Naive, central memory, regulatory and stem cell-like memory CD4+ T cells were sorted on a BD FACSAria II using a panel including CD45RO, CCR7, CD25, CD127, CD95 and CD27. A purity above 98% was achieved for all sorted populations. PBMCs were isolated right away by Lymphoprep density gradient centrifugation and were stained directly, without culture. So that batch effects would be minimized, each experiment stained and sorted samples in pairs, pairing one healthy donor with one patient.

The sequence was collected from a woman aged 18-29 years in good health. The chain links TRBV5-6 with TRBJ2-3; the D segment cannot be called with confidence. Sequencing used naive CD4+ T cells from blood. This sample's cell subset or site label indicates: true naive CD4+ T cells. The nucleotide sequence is TGTGCCAGCAGCTTACGCCATGTCCAGGATACGCAGTATTTT. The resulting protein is CASSLRHVQDTQYF.